This passage covers 3 T cell receptor beta chains from one sample sequenced in a study of blood T cell repertoires in COVID-19. Clones were read by immunoSEQ multiplex PCR, and TCRdb kept only the in-frame ones, dropping some. The sample consists of fewer than 200,000 clones, approximately 84% of them appearing once. The sample consisted of peripheral blood. The receptors shown here come from a middle-aged man who had recovered from COVID-19.

This rearrangement joins TRBV6-2 or TRBV6-3 to TRBJ2-1, with TRBD2 identical over 7 bases. V lost 6 bases, J lost 3 bases, and 20 bases stayed unmatched. The CDR3 contains 19 residues. CDR1 and CDR2 (germline): MNHEY, SVGEGT. CDR3 DNA: TGTGCCAGCAGCCCCGGACTAGGAACTACACCTCAAGGCTACAATGAGCAGTTCTTC. This gives the protein CASSPGLGTTPQGYNEQFF.

This chain links TRBV28 with TRBJ1-2; TRBD1 is a possible D gene (6 bases). The CDR3 runs to 12 residues. V was pared by 6 bases and J by 3 bases, with 8 bases between. Germline-derived CDR1 and CDR2 are MDHEN and SYDVKM. The CDR3 DNA sequence: TGTGCCAGCAGCCGACAGGACTATGGCTACACCTTC. This codes for CASSRQDYGYTF.

The J gene is TRBJ1-4, the V gene TRBV29-1, with D tentatively TRBD1 (6 bases). Trimming left V 5 bases short and J 6 bases short, with 10 bases between. Germline CDR1 and CDR2: SQVTM and ANQGSEA. The CDR3 sequence is 12 residues long. CDR3: CSVLAGDEKLFF. CDR3 coding DNA: TGCAGCGTTTTGGCAGGGGATGAAAAACTGTTTTTT. The entire variable domain, with the rest obtained from reference TRBV29-1 and TRBJ1-4, is as follows: SAVISQKPSRDICQRGTSLTIQCQVDSQVTMMFWYRQQPGQSLTLIATANQGSEATYESGFVIDKFPISRPNLTFSTLTVSNMSPEDSSIYLCSVLAGDEKLFFGSGTQLSVL.